This T cell receptor beta chain originates from a study of blood T cell repertoires in COVID-19. V lost 6 bases to trimming and J lost 5 bases; unmatched junction nucleotides: 3. CDR3 size: 12 residues. Germline V CDR1 and CDR2: SSHAT, FNYEAQ (reference sequence). Participant age was roughly 18 to 89 years, and participants resided in approximately 25 US areas. Participant-reported clinical history was the basis for cohort assignment. Assay used: immunoSEQ multiplex PCR; TCRdb lists only in-frame clones, some missing. The sample has over 150,000 clones, around 84% seen once. Input material: PBMCs or T cells enriched from blood (not recorded which). The rearrangement links TRBV7-7 to TRBJ2-5, with 7 bases lining up with TRBD2. The source is a man aged 45-65 years who had recovered from COVID-19. This CDR3 is CASSPRGETQYF. The CDR3 DNA sequence: TGTGCCAGCAGTCCGCGGGGGGAGACCCAGTACTTC.